The present TCR beta chain was sequenced within a study of T cell responses to AZD1222 COVID-19 vaccine. Overall study findings and caveats: Clonal diversity was possibly underestimated, and white British individuals and females predominated among donors. With dominance at 160-218 and 743-854, vaccine-associated CD4 TCRs spanned spike. The repertoires were collected only after the peak T cell response. Spike-specific TCRs gained breadth and depth after people received two AZD1222 doses.

Sequencing was performed with immunoSEQ multiplex PCR; in TCRdb, only in-frame clones are kept and a portion is missing. The sample lists fewer than 120,000 clones, roughly 90% occurring once. This CDR3 spans 17 amino acids. From germline, CDR1 is KGHSH and CDR2 LQKENI. Trimming pared 2 bases from V and 5 bases from J, leaving 18 bases between. In the case of this clone: The antigen remains undetermined.

The chain carries TRBV18 and TRBJ2-2; D is unresolved. This TCR was sampled from an adult who received the AZD1222 COVID-19 vaccine. The sample in question was peripheral blood, obtained 28 days after the second AZD1222 dose. CDR3 residues: CASSPSFSRILTGELFF. CDR3 sequence (DNA): TGTGCCAGCTCACCATCCTTCTCGCGGATTTTGACCGGGGAGCTGTTTTTT.